The rows below give T cell receptor beta chains drawn from one sample of a study of radiotherapy plus CTLA-4 blockade in lung cancer. TCRdb's table, derived via immunoSEQ multiplex PCR, lists solely in-frame clones and lacks some. The sample records about 31,000 clones, approximately 82% being singletons. Sample: peripheral blood, taken from a patient treated with radiotherapy plus ipilimumab. The receptor set was obtained from a human donor with non-small cell lung cancer who had stable disease on radiotherapy plus ipilimumab. Both conserved end residues are part of each CDR3. A D gene is named only where the DNA matches it firmly. Only some rows state a clone size, as once, few, many or a class for expanded clones.

>TRBV11-2|-|TRBJ2-7|-
TGTGCCAGCAGCGAGGGGGCGGGGTACGAGCAGTACTTC
CASSEGAGYEQYF
>TRBV5-1|-|TRBJ2-2|-
TGCGCCAGCAGCTTGGATTCGGGGCCCGGGGAGCTGTTTTTT
CASSLDSGPGELFF
>TRBV2|-|TRBJ1-4|-
TGTGCCAGCAGTGAATGGACAGCGAGGGATGAAAAACTGTTTTTT
CASSEWTARDEKLFF
>TRBV6-5|TRBD1|TRBJ1-4|-
TGTGCCAGCAGTTACCAGGGGGTTACAACTAATGAAAAACTGTTTTTT
CASSYQGVTTNEKLFF
>TRBV27|-|TRBJ1-5|-
TGTGCCAGCAGCCCCTCAGGGATTCAGCCCCAGCATTTT
CASSPSGIQPQHF
>TRBV4-3|TRBD1|TRBJ1-6|few
TGCGCCAGCAGCCAAGATTCGGACAGGGATTCACCCCTCCACTTT
CASSQDSDRDSPLHF
>TRBV6-5|-|TRBJ2-1|-
TGTGCCAGCAGAAGGACGAGCTCCTACAATGAGCAGTTCTTC
CASRRTSSYNEQFF
>TRBV9|-|TRBJ1-2|-
TGTGCCAGCAGCGTAGAGGTAGATTATGGCTACACCTTC
CASSVEVDYGYTF
>TRBV7-2|-|TRBJ1-5|-
TGTGCCAGCAGCTTTCTGGGCGGGGCGAATCAGCCCCAGCATTTT
CASSFLGGANQPQHF
>TRBV5-1|TRBD1|TRBJ1-5|-
TGCGCCAGCAGCTTGACAGGGGACCTTAGCAATCAGCCCCAGCATTTT
CASSLTGDLSNQPQHF
>TRBV19|TRBD1|TRBJ1-6|few
TGTGCCAGTAGTATATCCAGGGGGCGATCACCCCTCCACTTT
CASSISRGRSPLHF
>TRBV7-3|-|TRBJ1-4|-
TGTGCCAGCAGCCCAGGACGGAATGAAAAACTGTTTTTT
CASSPGRNEKLFF
>TRBV7-3|-|TRBJ1-1|once
TGTGCCAGCAGCTCGGACAGTAACACTGAAGCTTTCTTT
CASSSDSNTEAFF
>TRBV6-5|-|TRBJ1-1|-
TGTGCCAGCTCCCCCGGCCGGACAGTTCGGACTGAAGCTTTCTTT
CASSPGRTVRTEAFF
>TRBV7-3|-|TRBJ2-5|-
TGTGCCAGCAGCTCCGGACGGCCCCAAGAGACCCAGTACTTC
CASSSGRPQETQYF
>TRBV28|-|TRBJ1-2|-
TGTGCCACTGTCTCGGGAGGGAATGACTATGGCTACACCTTC
CATVSGGNDYGYTF
>TRBV5-1|-|TRBJ1-4|-
TGCGCCAGCACCGGCGGACTTAATGAAAAACTGTTTTTT
CASTGGLNEKLFF
>TRBV11-2|-|TRBJ1-2|-
TGTGCCAGCAGCCCCGATGGGGCCTACGGCTACACCTTC
CASSPDGAYGYTF
>TRBV19|-|TRBJ1-2|-
TGTGCCAGTAGTATAGAAGTAGGGGTCTATGGCTACACCTTC
CASSIEVGVYGYTF
>TRBV7-3|-|TRBJ1-2|few
TGTGCCAGCAGCTCAACAGGCCATGGCTACACCTTC
CASSSTGHGYTF
>TRBV6-5|TRBD1|TRBJ2-1|-
TGTGCCAGTCAAGCCGGGACAGCAAACAATGAGCAGTTCTTC
CASQAGTANNEQFF
>TRBV27|-|TRBJ2-7|-
TGTGCCAGCAGGTCGACAGCGGTGCGGGAGCAGTACTTC
CASRSTAVREQYF